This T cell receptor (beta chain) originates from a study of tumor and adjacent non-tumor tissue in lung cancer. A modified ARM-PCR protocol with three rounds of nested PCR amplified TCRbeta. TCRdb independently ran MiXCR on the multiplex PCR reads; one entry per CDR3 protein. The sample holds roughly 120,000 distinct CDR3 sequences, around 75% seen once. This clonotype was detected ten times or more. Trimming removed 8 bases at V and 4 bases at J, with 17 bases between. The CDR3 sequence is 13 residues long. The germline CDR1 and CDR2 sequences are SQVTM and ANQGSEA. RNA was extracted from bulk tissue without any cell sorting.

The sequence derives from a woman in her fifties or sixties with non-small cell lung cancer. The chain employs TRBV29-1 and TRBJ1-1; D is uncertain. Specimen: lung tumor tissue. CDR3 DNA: TGCAGCTCCTACAAGGGTCGGGGCACTGAAGCTTTCTTT. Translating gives CSSYKGRGTEAFF.